Presented here are 18 T cell receptor beta chains from one specimen sequenced in a study of CD8 T cells in Susac syndrome. Random hexamers primed reverse transcription of about 0.45 to 1 ug RNA. Each CDR3 protein gets one entry after TCRdb re-called the immunoSEQ multiplex PCR reads with MiXCR. The data hold approximately 180,000 distinct CDR3 sequences, with about 94% observed a single time. Sequenced sample: CD4+ T cells from PBMCs. The source is a human donor with Susac syndrome.

The V gene is TRBV18, the J gene TRBJ2-5; D is unresolved. CDR1 and CDR2 from the germline V gene are KGHSH and LQKENI. The length of the CDR3 is 15 residues. The V and J ends lost 4 bases and 4 bases respectively, with 16 bases between them. Here the CDR3 reads CASSLPQVSGETQYF. CDR3 in DNA: TGTGCCAGCTCACTGCCCCAGGTGTCAGGAGAGACCCAGTACTTC.

The V call is TRBV20-1, the J call TRBJ1-1, with TRBD1 as a possible D gene (6 bases). V lost 1 base and J lost 1, with 10 bases in between. This CDR3 contains 14 residues. Germline lookup yields CDR1 DFQATT and CDR2 SNEGSKA (reference sequence). CDR3 region: CSARASTGNTEAFF. Written as DNA, the CDR3 is TGCAGTGCTAGAGCCTCGACAGGGAACACTGAAGCTTTCTTT.

The chain combines TRBV30 with TRBJ1-1, with D tentatively TRBD1 (6 bases). The germline V gene has CDR1 GTSNPN and CDR2 SVGIG (reference sequence). Trimming took 0 bases from V and 0 from J, leaving 20 bases between them. This CDR3 is built from 18 residues. This CDR3 reads CAWSVVRGARGLNTEAFF. CDR3 bases: TGTGCCTGGAGTGTAGTTCGGGGGGCGCGGGGCCTGAACACTGAAGCTTTCTTT.

The V call is TRBV11-1, the J call TRBJ1-6, with 7 positions matching TRBD1. CDR3 length: 14 residues. The V segment lost 5 bases and the J segment 12 bases; nucleotides outside the gene matches: 10. In germline, CDR1 is SGHAT, CDR2 FQDESV (reference sequence). The CDR3 sequence: CASSRTGPFEPLHF. In nucleotides, the CDR3 is TGTGCCAGCAGCAGGACAGGACCCTTTGAACCCCTCCACTTT.

This chain connects TRBV20-1 to TRBJ2-7; D not resolved. This CDR3 comprises 12 residues. V was cut by 1 base and J by 10 bases, with 14 bases left in between. From germline, CDR1 is DFQATT and CDR2 SNEGSKA (reference sequence). CDR3 residues: CSARGPVTLQYF. CDR3 sequence (DNA): TGCAGTGCTAGAGGACCAGTGACCTTACAGTACTTC.

In DNA form, the CDR3 reads TGCAGTGGTATGGACAGGGACTATGGCTACACCTTC. Translating gives CSGMDRDYGYTF. The rearrangement joins TRBV20-1 to TRBJ1-2, with 8 bases that match TRBD1. V trimming: 7 bases; J trimming: 3 bases; junction bases outside the gene matches: 4. Germline V gives CDR1 DFQATT, CDR2 SNEGSKA (reference sequence). The CDR3 is 12 residues long.

The genes are TRBV12-3 or TRBV12-4 and TRBJ2-2, with D tentatively TRBD1 (7 bases). The CDR3 contains 16 residues. V was clipped by 4 bases and J by 13 bases, with 25 bases between them. The CDR3 protein is CASSSYRDSFRGGLFF. In DNA form, the CDR3 reads TGTGCCAGCAGTTCCTACCGGGACAGCTTTCGGGGAGGGCTGTTTTTT.

V and J are TRBV9 and TRBJ1-6, with D unresolved. Between the trimmed V and J ends, which lost 4 bases and 5 bases, there was a span of 13 bases. CDR3 length: 15 amino acids. In germline, CDR1 is SGDLS, CDR2 YYNGEE. Here the CDR3 reads CASSPRIADNSPLHF. Here the CDR3 DNA reads TGTGCCAGCAGCCCCCGGATCGCTGATAATTCACCCCTCCACTTT. The full variable domain, completed using reference TRBV9 and TRBJ1-6, is DSGVTQTPKHLITATGQRVTLRCSPRSGDLSVYWYQQSLDQGLQFLIQYYNGEERAKGNILERFSAQQFPDLHSELNLSSLELGDSALYFCASSPRIADNSPLHFGNGTRLTVT.

This clonotype was seen a few times. The gene calls are TRBV4-2 and TRBJ2-7; perhaps TRBD1 as D (6 bases). The germline V and J ends were trimmed by 0 bases and 5 bases, with 17 bases remaining between them. Germline V gene lookup returns CDR1 LGHNA and CDR2 YNFKEQ. The CDR3 has 16 amino acids. The CDR3 DNA reads as TGTGCCAGCAGCCAAGATTCGGCTAGTGGGGACAACGAGCAGTACTTC. This translates into CASSQDSASGDNEQYF.

This clonotype was counted once. V gene TRBV7-6 combines with J gene TRBJ1-1; D might be TRBD1 (5 bases). V gave up 2 bases and J gave up 7 bases, with 14 bases separating them. From germline, CDR1 is SGHVS and CDR2 FNYEAQ. The CDR3 length is 14 residues. This chain's CDR3 is CASSLRGRGYEAFF. The CDR3 DNA follows: TGTGCCAGCAGCTTACGGGGCCGGGGGTATGAAGCTTTCTTT.

The CDR3 nucleotides are TGCAGTGCGGAGCCTATAGCGGGAGGAGGGGAGCAGTACTTC. Translated: CSAEPIAGGGEQYF. V usage is TRBV20-1 and J usage is TRBJ2-7, with TRBD2 matching 10 bases. Trimming cost V 6 bases and J 7 bases; bases outside gene matches: 12. Germline CDR1 is DFQATT and CDR2 is SNEGSKA (reference sequence). The length of the CDR3 is 14 residues.

The chain carries TRBV7-7 and TRBJ2-3, with 10 positions matching TRBD1. The length of the CDR3 is 16 residues. Unmatched junction bases numbered 8, after V lost 3 bases and J lost 5 bases. Germline values: CDR1 SSHAT, CDR2 FNYEAQ (reference sequence). The chain's CDR3 is CASSFRKDRGKDTQYF. The CDR3 coding sequence is TGTGCCAGCAGCTTTAGGAAGGACAGGGGGAAAGATACGCAGTATTTT. Full variable domain (rest looked up from reference TRBV7-7 and TRBJ2-3): GAGVSQSPRYKVTKRGQDVTLRCDPISSHATLYWYQQALGQGPEFLTYFNYEAQPDKSGLPSDRFSAERPEGSISTLTIQRTEQRDSAMYRCASSFRKDRGKDTQYFGPGTRLTVL.

The chain links TRBV30 to TRBJ2-1; maybe TRBD1 (5 bases). V lost 0 bases and J lost 10, with 16 bases in between. The V gene's germline CDR1 is GTSNPN and CDR2 SVGIG (reference sequence). The CDR3 contains 14 residues. CDR3 sequence reads: CAWSVAPAGLEQFF. The CDR3 DNA is TGTGCCTGGAGTGTGGCCCCGGCAGGGCTAGAGCAGTTCTTC.

The genes are TRBV4-2 and TRBJ2-2, with D possibly TRBD1 on 6 matching bases. With 1 base removed from V and 1 base from J, the gap between germline ends came to 10 bases. CDR1 and CDR2 (germline): LGHNA, YNFKEQ. The CDR3 consists of 16 residues. The CDR3 region is CASSQVQGVNTGELFF. The DNA of the CDR3 is TGTGCCAGCAGCCAAGTACAGGGCGTGAACACCGGGGAGCTGTTTTTT.

The genes are TRBV4-1 and TRBJ1-5; the D is unclear. Germline values: CDR1 MGHRA, CDR2 YSYEKL. Trimming left V 2 bases short and J 5 bases short, with 10 bases between. The CDR3 runs 14 residues. The DNA for the CDR3 is TGCGCCAGCAGCCAAATAAGACTCGATCAGCCCCAGCATTTT. It encodes CASSQIRLDQPQHF.

J is TRBJ2-7 and V is TRBV15; possible D gene TRBD2, 5 bases. CDR1 is LNHNV and CDR2 is YYDKDF in the germline V gene (reference sequence). This CDR3 is built from 15 residues. V lost 0 bases, J lost 0 bases, and 9 bases lay in between. The DNA for the CDR3 is TGTGCCACCAGCAGAGAACCGGGAAGCTCCTACGAGCAGTACTTC. Amino acid sequence: CATSREPGSSYEQYF.

The chain is built from TRBV28 and TRBJ2-3; TRBD2 might be the D (6 bases). CDR3 size: 14 residues. Germline V lookup: CDR1 MDHEN, CDR2 SYDVKM. V lost 4 bases and J lost 3, with 11 bases in between. CDR3 sequence reads: CASSYGRGTDTQYF. The CDR3 DNA reads TGTGCCAGCAGTTACGGGCGGGGAACAGATACGCAGTATTTT.

The count of this clonotype is one. V and J are TRBV28 and TRBJ2-2, with D uncertain. Trimming removed 7 bases at V and 6 bases at J, with 18 bases between. The length of the CDR3 is 15 residues. Germline V lookup: CDR1 MDHEN, CDR2 SYDVKM. This CDR3 reads CASTRLRLGAGELFF. DNA for the CDR3: TGTGCCAGCACCCGTTTGCGGCTTGGGGCCGGGGAGCTGTTTTTT.